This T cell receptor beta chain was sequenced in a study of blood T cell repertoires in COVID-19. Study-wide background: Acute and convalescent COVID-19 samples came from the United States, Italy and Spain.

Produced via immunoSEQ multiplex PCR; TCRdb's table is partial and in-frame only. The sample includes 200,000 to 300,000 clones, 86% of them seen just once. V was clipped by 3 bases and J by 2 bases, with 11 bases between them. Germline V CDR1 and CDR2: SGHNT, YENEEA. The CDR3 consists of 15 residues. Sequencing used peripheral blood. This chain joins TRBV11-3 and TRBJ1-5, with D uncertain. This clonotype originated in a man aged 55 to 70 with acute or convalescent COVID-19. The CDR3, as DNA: TGTGCCAGCAGCTTGCGGGTTATCGGCAATCAGCCCCAGCATTTT. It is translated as CASSLRVIGNQPQHF.